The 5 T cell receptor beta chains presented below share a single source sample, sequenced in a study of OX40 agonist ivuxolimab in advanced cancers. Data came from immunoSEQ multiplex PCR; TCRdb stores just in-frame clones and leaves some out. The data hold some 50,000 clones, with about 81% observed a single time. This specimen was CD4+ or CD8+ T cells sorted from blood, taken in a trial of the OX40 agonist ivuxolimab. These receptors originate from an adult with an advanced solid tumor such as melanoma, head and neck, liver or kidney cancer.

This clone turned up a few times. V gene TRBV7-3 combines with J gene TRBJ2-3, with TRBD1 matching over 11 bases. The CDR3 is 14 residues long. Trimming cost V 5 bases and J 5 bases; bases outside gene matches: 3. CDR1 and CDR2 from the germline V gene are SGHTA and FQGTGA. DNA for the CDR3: TGTGCCAGCAGCGGACAGGGGGCCGAAGATACGCAGTATTTT. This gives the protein CASSGQGAEDTQYF.

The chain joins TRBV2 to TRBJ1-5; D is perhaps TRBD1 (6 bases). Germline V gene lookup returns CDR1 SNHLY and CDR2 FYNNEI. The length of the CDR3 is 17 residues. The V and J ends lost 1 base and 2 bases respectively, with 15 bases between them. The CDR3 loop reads CASSEVVWGHGNQPQHF. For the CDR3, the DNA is TGTGCCAGCAGTGAAGTGGTTTGGGGGCATGGCAATCAGCCCCAGCATTTT.

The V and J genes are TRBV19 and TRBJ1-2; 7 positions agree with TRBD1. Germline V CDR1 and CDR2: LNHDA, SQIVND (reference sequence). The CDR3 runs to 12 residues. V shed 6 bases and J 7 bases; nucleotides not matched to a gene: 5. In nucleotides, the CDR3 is TGTGCCAGTAGCGACAGGGTCGTTGGCTACACCTTC. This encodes CASSDRVVGYTF.

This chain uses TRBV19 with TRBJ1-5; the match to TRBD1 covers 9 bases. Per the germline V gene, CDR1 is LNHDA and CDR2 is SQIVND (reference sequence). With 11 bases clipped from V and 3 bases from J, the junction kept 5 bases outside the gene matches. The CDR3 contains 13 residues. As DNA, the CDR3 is TGTGCCGGGGGACAGGGCCCCAATCAGCCCCAGCATTTT. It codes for CAGGQGPNQPQHF.

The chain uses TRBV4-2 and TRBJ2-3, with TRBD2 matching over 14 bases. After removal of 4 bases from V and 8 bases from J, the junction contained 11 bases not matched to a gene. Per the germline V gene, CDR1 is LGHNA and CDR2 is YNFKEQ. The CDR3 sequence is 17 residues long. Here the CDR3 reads CASSREGTSGGLGTQYF. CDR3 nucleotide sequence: TGTGCCAGCAGCCGCGAAGGGACTAGCGGGGGTCTGGGTACGCAGTATTTT.